These T cell receptor beta chains were read from a single sample in a study of T cells in Graves' hyperthyroidism and ophthalmopathy. TCRdb processed the multiplex PCR reads anew with MiXCR; each CDR3 protein has one entry. The table includes 700,000 or so distinct CDR3 sequences, about 15% detected once. The sequenced sample was blood. These receptors were collected from a young man with Graves' hyperthyroidism. CDR3s include the opening cysteine and the closing phenylalanine or tryptophan. Fields, in order: D gene, V gene, clone size, J gene, CDR3 DNA, CDR3 protein. A D gene is named only where the DNA matches it firmly. Clone size, where shown, is once, few, many, or a class for clones that have expanded.

>.|TRBV20-1|many|TRBJ2-1
TGCAGCGCAACCGGGGGAGAGAATGAGCAGTTCTTC
CSATGGENEQFF
>.|TRBV30|few|TRBJ2-7
TGTGCCTGGAGTGTACGGGGTGCGGGCCTAATCTACGAGCAGTACTTC
CAWSVRGAGLIYEQYF
>.|TRBV12-3/TRBV12-4|many|TRBJ1-2
TGTGCCAGCAGTTTAGAGGAGGTCGGTACCTATGGCTACACCTTC
CASSLEEVGTYGYTF
>TRBD2|TRBV6-1|few|TRBJ2-2
TGTGCCAGCCGGGGACTAGCGGGGCGGGGCGGGGAGCTGTTTTTT
CASRGLAGRGGELFF
>.|TRBV2|many|TRBJ2-4
TGTGCCAGCAGTGAAGCGCTTGGACAGAACGCCAAAAACATTCAGTACTTC
CASSEALGQNAKNIQYF
>TRBD2|TRBV28|few|TRBJ2-2
TGTGCCAGCAGTTTATGGGGACTAGCGGGACCTCCCACCGGGGAGCTGTTTTTT
CASSLWGLAGPPTGELFF
>TRBD1|TRBV20-1|few|TRBJ2-7
TGCAGTGCTAGAGCCCCGACAGGGTCCTACGAGCAGTACTTC
CSARAPTGSYEQYF
>.|TRBV7-3|many|TRBJ2-1
TGTGCCAGCAGCTTCTGGGAGAGGGGCAATGAGCAGTTCTTC
CASSFWERGNEQFF
>TRBD1|TRBV30|many|TRBJ1-2
TGTGCCTGGAGGGGACAGGCGATCTATGGCTACACCTTC
CAWRGQAIYGYTF
>TRBD2|TRBV9|once|TRBJ2-1
TGTGCCAGCAGCGTAATGACTAGCGGAAGTAGTGAGCAGTTCTTC
CASSVMTSGSSEQFF
>TRBD1|TRBV25-1|.|TRBJ2-2
TGTGCCAGCCGGACAGGGGGCGGAGGCGGGGAGCTGTTTTTT
CASRTGGGGGELFF
>.|TRBV30|many|TRBJ2-7
TGTGCCTGGAGTGTAAGGCGGAGTTCTGACGAGCAGTACTTC
CAWSVRRSSDEQYF
>TRBD1|TRBV12-3/TRBV12-4|few|TRBJ1-4
TGTGCCAGCAATGGCGGGACAGTAAATGAAAAACTGTTTTTT
CASNGGTVNEKLFF
>.|TRBV12-3/TRBV12-4|many|TRBJ1-2
TGTGCCAGCAGTAAGCCGGGACGACACACCTTC
CASSKPGRHTF
>.|TRBV2|many|TRBJ2-1
TGTGCCAGCAGTGAAAAAGTACTAGCCCTTACCTACAATGAGCAGTTCTTC
CASSEKVLALTYNEQFF
>.|TRBV7-9|.|TRBJ1-1
TGTGCCAGCAGCTATGCAATGAACACTGAAGCTTTCTTT
CASSYAMNTEAFF
>.|TRBV20-1|few|TRBJ2-7
TGCAGTGCCAGAGGCCTAGCCAACTCCTACGAGCAGTACTTC
CSARGLANSYEQYF
>.|TRBV18|few|TRBJ1-2
TGTGCCAGCTCACCACGTCAGGACCTCAACTATGGCTACACCTTC
CASSPRQDLNYGYTF
>TRBD1|TRBV7-9|once|TRBJ2-2
TGTGCCAGCAGCTCACAGGGGGAACCTATCACCGGGGAGCTGTTTTTT
CASSSQGEPITGELFF
>TRBD2|TRBV6-1|many|TRBJ2-5
TGTGCCAGCAGGACTAGCGGGAGGGAGACCCAGTACTTC
CASRTSGRETQYF
>.|TRBV20-1|many|TRBJ2-7
TGCAGTGCTGGACGACGTGTTCACGAGCAGTACTTC
CSAGRRVHEQYF
>.|TRBV6-1|many|TRBJ2-3
TGTGCCAGCAGTTACACCCACCTTAAGGGATGGGGAGATACGCAGTATTTT
CASSYTHLKGWGDTQYF
>.|TRBV6-6|many|TRBJ1-1
TGTGCCAGCAGTTACGGGTACAAGAACACTGAAGCTTTCTTT
CASSYGYKNTEAFF
>TRBD2|TRBV29-1|.|TRBJ2-7
TGCAGCGTTGCCCTAGCGGGAGGACGCGAGCAGTACTTC
CSVALAGGREQYF
>.|TRBV12-3/TRBV12-4|.|TRBJ1-6
TGTGCCAGCAGCCAGACAGACGGGGAATCACCCCTCCACTTT
CASSQTDGESPLHF
>TRBD2|TRBV28|many|TRBJ2-7
TGTGCCAGCAGTCCCGGGACTAGCGGGGACCCCTACGAGCAGTACTTC
CASSPGTSGDPYEQYF
>.|TRBV2|many|TRBJ2-1
TGTGCCAGCAGTGACCCTCCCTACAAGCTCAATGAGCAGTTCTTC
CASSDPPYKLNEQFF
>.|TRBV3-1|many|TRBJ2-2
TGTGCCAGCAGCGCCCAGAACACCGGGGAGCTGTTTTTT
CASSAQNTGELFF
>.|TRBV4-1|.|TRBJ2-7
TGCGCCAGCAGCCAAGGCGGGTCCTTCTACGAGCAGTACTTC
CASSQGGSFYEQYF
>TRBD2|TRBV10-3|few|TRBJ2-2
TGTGCCATCTCAGGGACTAGCGGGATTCGGGTCACCGGGGAGCTGTTTTTT
CAISGTSGIRVTGELFF
>.|TRBV7-9|few|TRBJ1-2
TGTGCCAGCAGCTTACCCAGGCCGGCGGGGGGCTACACCTTC
CASSLPRPAGGYTF
>TRBD2|TRBV12-3/TRBV12-4|many|TRBJ2-1
TGTGCCAGCAGCTTGACTAGCCGGTACAATGAGCAGTTCTTC
CASSLTSRYNEQFF
>TRBD1|TRBV12-5|.|TRBJ1-3
TGTGCTAGTGGTTTCGGTGGGGCACACAGGGGGCACTACTCTGGAAACACCATATATTTT
CASGFGGAHRGHYSGNTIYF
>.|TRBV3-1|many|TRBJ1-4
TGTGCCAGCAGCTCTTTCGGGAGTGATGAAAAACTGTTTTTT
CASSSFGSDEKLFF
>.|TRBV20-1|few|TRBJ2-7
TGCAGTGCTAGCGGGCGGACCTACGAGCAGTACTTC
CSASGRTYEQYF
>TRBD1|TRBV15|few|TRBJ1-2
TGTGCCACCAGCAGAGGAATCGACAGGGGGCACGGCTACACCTTC
CATSRGIDRGHGYTF
>TRBD2|TRBV19|.|TRBJ2-4
TGTGCCAGTAGTTATACCGGGACTAGCGGGAAGAACATTCAGTACTTC
CASSYTGTSGKNIQYF
>TRBD1|TRBV9|few|TRBJ2-7
TGTGCCAGCAGCGACGGGACAGTCTACGAGCAGTACTTC
CASSDGTVYEQYF
>.|TRBV6-1|once|TRBJ2-1
TGTGCCAGCAGTGGGGGTGGTCTGGACTACAATGAGCAGTTCTTC
CASSGGGLDYNEQFF
>.|TRBV11-3|few|TRBJ2-6
TGTGCCAGCAGTTTATTCGCTGCTGGGGCCAACGTCCTGACTTTC
CASSLFAAGANVLTF
>.|TRBV20-1|many|TRBJ2-3
TGCAGTGCTAGAGGTTTAACTGCAGGGCTCGATACGCAGTATTTT
CSARGLTAGLDTQYF
>TRBD1|TRBV28|few|TRBJ2-2
TGTGCCAGCAGTTTGGCTGAGACAGGGTCGACCGGGGAGCTGTTTTTT
CASSLAETGSTGELFF
>TRBD2|TRBV7-8|few|TRBJ2-3
TGTGCCAGCAGCAGATTAGCGGGAGAGGGCACAGATACGCAGTATTTT
CASSRLAGEGTDTQYF
>.|TRBV19|.|TRBJ2-7
TGTGCCAGTAGTAAGCGGTCAGGGGCCTACGAGCAGTACTTC
CASSKRSGAYEQYF
>.|TRBV5-6|few|TRBJ1-1
TGTGCCAGCAGCTTGGAAAGGACAGAGACGAACACTGAAGCTTTCTTT
CASSLERTETNTEAFF
>.|TRBV28|.|TRBJ1-4
TGTGCCAGCACGCGGGGGGGCCTTAATGAAAAACTGTTTTTT
CASTRGGLNEKLFF
>.|TRBV24-1|.|TRBJ2-7
TGTGCCACCAGTGCGGGCTTAACCTGCGGGACCCCCTACGAGCAGTACTTC
CATSAGLTCGTPYEQYF
>TRBD2|TRBV28|many|TRBJ2-3
TGTGCCAGCATGACTAGCGGGGGCACAGATACGCAGTATTTT
CASMTSGGTDTQYF
>.|TRBV3-1|.|TRBJ2-1
TGTGCCAGCAGCCAAAGTTATGGGGTAGCCGTTGAGCAGTTCTTC
CASSQSYGVAVEQFF
>.|TRBV27|many|TRBJ2-5
TGTGCCAGCAGTTCAAGGGACGGAGAGACCCAGTACTTC
CASSSRDGETQYF
>TRBD1|TRBV12-3/TRBV12-4|many|TRBJ2-7
TGTGCCAGCAGTTTCCAGGGGGCGAGGTACGAGCAGTACTTC
CASSFQGARYEQYF
>TRBD2|TRBV24-1|few|TRBJ2-1
TGTGCCACCAGCCCCTGGGGAGGGCAGGGAGAGTTCTTC
CATSPWGGQGEFF
>TRBD2|TRBV20-1|many|TRBJ2-1
TGCAGTGCTAGAGATCCGGGCCTAGCGGGAGGGTTAAATGAGCAGTTCTTC
CSARDPGLAGGLNEQFF
>TRBD1|TRBV27|many|TRBJ1-5
TGTGCCAGCAGTTTTGTGGGACAGAGCAATCAGCCCCAGCATTTT
CASSFVGQSNQPQHF
>TRBD1|TRBV7-9|many|TRBJ2-7
TGTGCCAGCAGCCCAGGGACAGGCGAAAACCACGAGCAGTACTTC
CASSPGTGENHEQYF
>TRBD2|TRBV2|many|TRBJ2-7
TGTGCCAGCAGTCCCCATCTTAGCGGGAGCTCCTACGAGCAGTACTTC
CASSPHLSGSSYEQYF
>.|TRBV4-2|few|TRBJ2-5
TGTGCCAGCAGCCAAGATGGCGGGGCCCAAGAGACCCAGTACTTC
CASSQDGGAQETQYF
>TRBD1|TRBV20-1|few|TRBJ2-7
TGCAGTGCTGGGGACAGCTCCTACGAGCAGTACTTC
CSAGDSSYEQYF
>.|TRBV19|once|TRBJ2-1
TGTGCCAGTAGTATAGTCGGGCTTTACAATGAGCAGTTCTTC
CASSIVGLYNEQFF